This is a list of T cell receptor beta chains from one sample in a study of PD-1 blockade in classical Hodgkin lymphoma. Profiling relied on immunoSEQ multiplex PCR, and the TCRdb table lists in-frame clones only, not all of them. Among 10,000 to 13,000 clones, 75% were seen once, and the ten largest hold approximately 35%. The material sequenced was peripheral blood mononuclear cells (PBMCs), taken at baseline. These receptors were collected from a human donor with classical Hodgkin lymphoma. Each CDR3 is given with its conserved first and last residue. Fields, in order: J gene, D gene, clone size, V gene, CDR3 protein, CDR3 DNA. A D gene is named only where the DNA matches it firmly. Clone size is stated in some rows and not others, as once, few, many or a class when expanded.

>TRBJ1-1|TRBD1|-|TRBV6-6
CASRYQGATEAFF
TGTGCCAGCAGGTATCAGGGGGCCACTGAAGCTTTCTTT
>TRBJ2-3|TRBD2|-|TRBV10-1
CASQPGPTGGYTQYF
TGCGCCAGCCAGCCGGGACCCACGGGGGGATATACGCAGTATTTT
>TRBJ2-5|TRBD2|-|TRBV5-4
CASSLEAGGPRETQYF
TGTGCCAGCAGCTTGGAAGCGGGGGGGCCTCGGGAGACCCAGTACTTC
>TRBJ1-3|TRBD1|few|TRBV5-6
CASSLGGTAGNTIYF
TGTGCCAGCAGCTTGGGTGGGACAGCGGGAAACACCATATATTTT
>TRBJ2-2|-|-|TRBV9
CASSPTRENTGELFF
TGTGCCAGCAGCCCCACTAGGGAGAACACCGGGGAGCTGTTTTTT
>TRBJ2-7|TRBD1|-|TRBV18
CASSLTGTGIYEQYF
TGTGCCAGCTCACTTACCGGGACAGGTATCTACGAGCAGTACTTC
>TRBJ1-4|TRBD1|-|TRBV2
CASSRSLGGGEKLFF
TGTGCCTCCTCTCGTAGTTTAGGGGGCGGTGAAAAACTGTTTTTT
>TRBJ2-7|-|-|TRBV9
CASSVVPHSYEQYF
TGTGCCAGCAGCGTAGTCCCACACTCCTACGAGCAGTACTTC
>TRBJ1-4|-|-|TRBV29-1
CSGTPGEGEKLFF
TGCAGCGGGACCCCCGGGGAGGGAGAAAAACTGTTTTTT
>TRBJ1-5|-|-|TRBV28
CASSLMGLHQPQHF
TGTGCCAGCAGTTTAATGGGGTTGCATCAGCCCCAGCATTTT
>TRBJ2-7|-|-|TRBV28
CASSPGTYSYEQYF
TGTGCCAGCAGTCCCGGGACTTACTCCTACGAGCAGTACTTC
>TRBJ1-2|-|-|TRBV11-3
CASSLDRQALYYGYTF
TGTGCCAGCAGCTTAGATAGGCAGGCCCTATACTATGGCTACACCTTC
>TRBJ1-2|-|-|TRBV13
CASSHGTGSYGYTF
TGTGCCAGCAGCCACGGTACAGGGAGCTATGGCTACACCTTC
>TRBJ2-1|-|once|TRBV5-4
CASSLEQYNEQFF
TGTGCCAGCAGCTTGGAGCAATACAATGAGCAGTTCTTC
>TRBJ1-6|-|-|TRBV6-4
CASSSTGGVSPLHF
TGTGCCAGCAGTTCGACAGGTGGGGTTTCACCCCTCCACTTT
>TRBJ1-1|-|-|TRBV6-1
CASRGGIYTEAFF
TGTGCCAGCAGGGGGGGGATATACACTGAAGCTTTCTTT
>TRBJ1-1|-|-|TRBV7-2
CASNIGGVTEAFF
TGTGCCAGCAATATAGGGGGGGTGACTGAAGCTTTCTTT
>TRBJ2-5|TRBD2|-|TRBV14
CASSLASGGQETQYF
TGTGCCAGCAGCCTCGCTAGCGGGGGTCAAGAGACCCAGTACTTC
>TRBJ2-5|-|-|TRBV7-6
CASSLTWTEQETQYF
TGTGCCAGCAGCTTAACTTGGACCGAGCAAGAGACCCAGTACTTC
>TRBJ2-6|TRBD1|-|TRBV2
CASSRDRGRETGANVLTF
TGTGCCAGCAGCCGCGACAGGGGCCGCGAAACTGGGGCCAACGTCCTGACTTTC
>TRBJ2-1|-|-|TRBV5-6
CASSLDQLSSYNEQFF
TGTGCCAGCAGCTTGGACCAGCTCAGCTCCTACAATGAGCAGTTCTTC
>TRBJ2-5|TRBD2|once|TRBV4-1
CASSQAALAGQETQYF
TGCGCCAGCAGCCAAGCCGCACTAGCGGGGCAAGAGACCCAGTACTTC
>TRBJ2-5|-|-|TRBV4-3
CASSLVLKETQYF
TGCGCCAGCAGCCTAGTACTGAAAGAGACCCAGTACTTC
>TRBJ1-1|-|medium-sized|TRBV7-3
CASSLTSQLNTEAFF
TGTGCCAGCAGCTTAACCAGTCAATTGAACACTGAAGCTTTCTTT
>TRBJ2-7|TRBD1|few|TRBV19
CASSATGAEQYF
TGTGCCAGTAGTGCCACAGGGGCCGAGCAGTACTTC
>TRBJ1-2|TRBD1|once|TRBV18
CASSPLEGAHHGYTF
TGTGCCAGCTCACCACTCGAGGGGGCGCATCATGGCTACACCTTC
>TRBJ2-3|-|-|TRBV28
CASSRRDRNTDTQYF
TGTGCCAGCAGCCGTCGGGATCGAAACACAGATACGCAGTATTTT
>TRBJ1-2|TRBD1|-|TRBV25-1
CASSFSTGLLGYTF
TGTGCCAGCAGTTTCTCGACAGGGCTGCTCGGCTACACCTTC
>TRBJ1-4|TRBD1|-|TRBV7-9
CASSPQGGANEKLFF
TGTGCCAGCAGCCCCCAGGGGGGAGCTAATGAAAAACTGTTTTTT
>TRBJ1-1|TRBD1|-|TRBV7-3
CASSSQGANTEAFF
TGTGCCAGCAGCTCACAGGGGGCGAACACTGAAGCTTTCTTT
>TRBJ2-1|TRBD2|-|TRBV5-6
CASSSGIKTSLRFNEQFF
TGTGCCAGCAGCTCCGGTATTAAGACTAGCCTCCGGTTCAATGAGCAGTTCTTC
>TRBJ1-1|-|-|TRBV7-9
CASSSLESVAFF
TGTGCCAGCAGCTCTCTTGAAAGCGTAGCTTTCTTT
>TRBJ2-1|-|-|TRBV28
CASSFPPDRPRNEQFF
TGTGCCAGCAGTTTTCCCCCGGATCGTCCCCGAAATGAGCAGTTCTTC
>TRBJ1-2|TRBD1|few|TRBV28
CAGSGTGGDYGYTF
TGTGCCGGGTCTGGGACAGGGGGCGACTATGGCTACACCTTC
>TRBJ2-3|-|once|TRBV2
CASFQDATDTQYF
TGTGCCAGCTTCCAGGACGCGACAGATACGCAGTATTTT
>TRBJ2-1|TRBD2|once|TRBV4-3
CASSHGRDWNNEQFF
TGCGCCAGCAGCCACGGGAGGGACTGGAACAATGAGCAGTTCTTC
>TRBJ1-3|TRBD1|-|TRBV29-1
CSVEPDRGAGNTIYF
TGCAGCGTTGAACCCGACAGGGGGGCTGGAAACACCATATATTTT
>TRBJ2-1|-|-|TRBV11-2
CASSLTGLSSYNEQFF
TGTGCCAGCAGCTTAACAGGGCTGAGCTCCTACAATGAGCAGTTCTTC
>TRBJ2-5|-|-|TRBV5-1
CASSNPGGQETQYF
TGCGCCAGCAGCAACCCTGGCGGGCAAGAGACCCAGTACTTC
>TRBJ2-5|TRBD2|-|TRBV7-2
CASSPGLANQETQYF
TGTGCCAGCAGCCCGGGACTAGCGAACCAAGAGACCCAGTACTTC
>TRBJ2-3|-|medium-sized|TRBV5-4
CASSDQGAGFKDTQYF
TGTGCCAGCAGCGACCAAGGTGCAGGGTTTAAAGATACGCAGTATTTT
>TRBJ1-3|TRBD1|once|TRBV5-1
CASSLQGTGNTIYF
TGCGCCAGCAGCTTACAGGGGACTGGAAACACCATATATTTT